This T cell receptor beta chain was identified in a study of cytomegalovirus exposure and HLA in healthy donors. Germline V gene lookup returns CDR1 SGHNT and CDR2 YENEEA. V lost 5 bases to trimming and J lost 4 bases, with 11 bases between them. The CDR3 spans 13 residues. The PCR used 60 Vbeta and 13 Jbeta primers. Sequencing used immunoSEQ multiplex PCR; TCRdb keeps in-frame clones, though not all of them. This sample has under 95,000 clones; around 8% occur once, and the top ten carry 2% to 2.5%. The origin of this receptor is a man aged 45-65 years in good health and CMV-seronegative. The V and J genes are TRBV11-3 and TRBJ1-1, with D possibly TRBD1 on 5 matching bases. Input material: PBMCs. CDR3 sequence reads: CASSLRGSTEAFF. The CDR3 nucleotides are TGTGCCAGCAGCCTACGGGGGTCCACTGAAGCTTTCTTT.